This entry lists 5 T cell receptor beta chains sequenced from one sample in a study of T cell responses to AZD1222 COVID-19 vaccine (dated by TCRdb to the early 2020s). Library creation used the immunoSEQ multiplex PCR assay. Drawn from immuneACCESS, this table holds only the in-frame rearrangements with V and J called that TCRdb kept. Clones are partly lost; checked studies trace under half to an unresolved V gene and leave the rest unexplained. The sample contains 180,000 or so clones, around nine tenths of them found a single time. The ten largest clones represent about 2.5% of the sample. The time point label on this specimen signifies: baseline before first vaccination. The specimen comprised peripheral blood, sampled on day 0 of AZD1222 vaccination. All receptors derive from an adult in good health.

This clone was detected only once. The chain has TRBV27 and TRBJ1-1; D ambiguous. The CDR3 sequence is 13 residues long. Germline CDR1 and CDR2: MNHEY and SMNVEV (reference sequence). Trimming removed 1 base from V and 2 bases from J, with 5 bases in between. In DNA, the CDR3 is TGTGCCAGCAGTTTATACAGAAACACTGAAGCTTTCTTT. Translating gives CASSLYRNTEAFF.

The chain combines TRBV5-6 with TRBJ1-1, with D unclear. Germline CDR1 is SGHDT and CDR2 is YYEEEE. This CDR3 region has 15 residues. V gave up 0 bases and J gave up 5 bases, with 14 bases separating them. The CDR3 loop is CASSLANTRGTEAFF. CDR3 in DNA: TGTGCCAGCAGCTTGGCGAACACCCGCGGGACTGAAGCTTTCTTT.

The chain couples TRBV2 to TRBJ1-1, with 9 bases identical to TRBD1. The germline gives CDR1 SNHLY, CDR2 FYNNEI. V gave up 5 bases and J gave up 5 bases; unmatched junction bases: 6. This CDR3 region has 14 residues. CDR3 DNA: TGTGCCAGCAGTATGGGACAGGGTTATACTGAAGCTTTCTTT. This encodes CASSMGQGYTEAFF.

The gene calls are TRBV5-1 and TRBJ1-3; D is uncertain. V lost 0 bases and J lost 0, with 16 bases in between. The CDR3 is 18 amino acids. Germline V lookup: CDR1 SGHRS, CDR2 YFSETQ. CDR3 residues: CASSLDPREGSSGNTIYF. The CDR3 DNA reads as TGCGCCAGCAGCTTGGACCCTAGGGAGGGTAGCTCTGGAAACACCATATATTTT.

The V call is TRBV2, the J call TRBJ2-1, with 15 positions matching TRBD2. With V trimmed by 5 bases and J by 8 bases, 4 bases remained unmatched. Germline values: CDR1 SNHLY, CDR2 FYNNEI. This CDR3 has 15 residues. In DNA, the CDR3 is TGTGCCAGCAGTTCCCGGACTAGCGGGAGGGATGAGCAGTTCTTC. Its translation: CASSSRTSGRDEQFF.